In this sample, the clone carrying this T cell receptor beta chain turned up many times. Its specificity is not known. The data were taken from a study of blood T cells in healthy people across ages. A J-beta primer mix and a sample-barcoded 5' primer were used in a second PCR of about 6 to 12 cycles. TCRdb independently ran MiXCR on the 5' RACE reads; one entry per CDR3 protein. The table shows approximately 680,000 distinct CDR3 sequences, with 32% occurring only once. This CDR3 has 15 amino acids. Trimming left V 2 bases short and J 0 bases short, with 6 bases between. Germline CDR1 reads SGDLS; CDR2 reads YYNGEE. Findings and caveats of the study: Diversity of TCR beta per million T cells declined in a roughly linear way with age.

This rearrangement joins TRBV9 to TRBJ2-6; TRBD2 might be the D (5 bases). The sequencing input was blood. The clonotype comes from a woman over 75 in good health. This CDR3 reads CASSVGGSGANVLTF. The CDR3 DNA sequence: TGTGCCAGCAGCGTCGGAGGCTCTGGGGCCAACGTCCTGACTTTC.